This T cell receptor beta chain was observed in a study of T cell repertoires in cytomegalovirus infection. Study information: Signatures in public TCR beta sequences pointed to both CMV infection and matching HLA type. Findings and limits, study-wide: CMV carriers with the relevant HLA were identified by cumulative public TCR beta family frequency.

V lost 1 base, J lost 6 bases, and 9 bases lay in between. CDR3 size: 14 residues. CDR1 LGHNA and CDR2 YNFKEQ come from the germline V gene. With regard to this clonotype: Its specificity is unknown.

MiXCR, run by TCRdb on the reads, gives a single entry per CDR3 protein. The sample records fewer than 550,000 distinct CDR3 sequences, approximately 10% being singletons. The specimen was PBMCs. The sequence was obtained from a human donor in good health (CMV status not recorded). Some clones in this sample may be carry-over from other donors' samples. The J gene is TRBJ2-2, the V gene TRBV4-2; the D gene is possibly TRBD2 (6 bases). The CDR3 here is CASSQAGEAGELFF. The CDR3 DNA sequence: TGTGCCAGCAGCCAAGCGGGGGAGGCCGGGGAGCTGTTTTTT.